The 10 T cell receptor beta chains below were found in one sample sequenced in a study of T cell repertoires in cytomegalovirus infection. MiXCR, applied by TCRdb to the reads, yields one record per CDR3 protein. The data show hundreds of thousands of distinct CDR3 sequences, about a third seen once. Sequenced input: PBMCs. Receptor source: a human donor in good health (CMV status not recorded). Some clones in this sample may be carry-over from other donors' samples.

The V and J genes are TRBV6-1 and TRBJ1-2, with no clear D. V lost 8 bases and J 7 bases, leaving 20 bases between the germline ends. Looked up from germline, CDR1 is MNHNS and CDR2 is SASEGT. The CDR3 extends over 14 amino acids. CDR3 in DNA: TGTGCCAGCCGGGAGCAATTGGATGTTGCTGGCTACACCTTC. It codes for CASREQLDVAGYTF.

Only one count was recorded for this clonotype. The chain has TRBV7-6 and TRBJ1-1, with 11 nucleotides matching TRBD1. V dropped 5 bases and J dropped 4; count of bases not matched to a gene: 6. Germline CDR1 is SGHVS and CDR2 is FNYEAQ. The CDR3 consists of 15 residues. The CDR3 spells CASSPPGQGVTEAFF. In DNA form, the CDR3 reads TGTGCCAGCAGCCCTCCGGGACAGGGGGTCACTGAAGCTTTCTTT.

The CDR3 reads CASSLGPGAINQPQHF. CDR3 coding DNA: TGTGCCAGCAGCTTAGGCCCGGGGGCGATTAATCAGCCCCAGCATTTT. The chain employs TRBV7-8 and TRBJ1-5; tentative D call: TRBD1 (6 bases). This CDR3 has 16 amino acids. Trimming left V 1 base short and J 4 bases short, with 14 bases between. The V gene's germline CDR1 is SGHVS and CDR2 FQNEAQ.

V is TRBV6-6 and J is TRBJ2-1; either TRBD1 or TRBD2 may supply D (5 bases each). Germline V lookup: CDR1 MNHNY, CDR2 SVGAGI (reference sequence). This CDR3 contains 12 residues. Trimming took off 7 bases at V and 9 bases at J, with 13 bases between the two ends. DNA of the CDR3: TGTGCCAGCATGTGGGGGAGTCCTGAGCAGTTCTTC. As protein: CASMWGSPEQFF.

This clonotype was seen only a few times. The V and J genes are TRBV12-3 or TRBV12-4 and TRBJ1-1; no reliable D call. Trimming removed 5 bases from V and 0 bases from J, with 10 bases in between. This CDR3 has 14 residues. This CDR3 is CASSPQRMNTEAFF. CDR3 bases: TGTGCCAGCAGTCCGCAGAGAATGAACACTGAAGCTTTCTTT.

This clonotype was recorded a few times. The V and J genes are TRBV19 and TRBJ2-7, with D tentatively TRBD2 (6 bases). V lost 3 bases, J lost 3 bases, and 12 bases lay in between. This CDR3 contains 14 residues. Germline V gene data show CDR1 as LNHDA and CDR2 as SQIVND (reference sequence). This CDR3 is CASSITNGGYEQYF. The CDR3 nucleotides are TGTGCCAGTAGTATCACGAACGGGGGCTACGAGCAGTACTTC.

Of note for this clonotype: The junction departs from the called germline gene at one end, perhaps through a read error. The rearrangement uses TRBV7-9 and TRBJ2-2; D not certain. Germline V gene sequence: CDR1 SEHNR, CDR2 FQNEAQ (reference sequence). This CDR3 contains 14 residues. CDR3 coding DNA: TGTCCCAGCAGCTTAAGCAGAGACACCGGGGAGCTGTTTTTT. Translating it yields CPSSLSRDTGELFF.

The CDR3 loop is CASSEFLTEQYF. The CDR3 DNA reads TGTGCCAGCAGTGAATTTCTCACCGAGCAGTACTTC. The rearrangement uses TRBV6-1 and TRBJ2-7; D call uncertain. CDR1 is MNHNS and CDR2 is SASEGT in the germline V gene. V was pared by 2 bases and J by 6 bases, with 8 bases between. The CDR3 totals 12 residues.

The genes are TRBV19 and TRBJ2-1, with D perhaps TRBD2 (5 bases). Between the trimmed V and J ends, which lost 6 bases and 2 bases, there was a span of 8 bases. The CDR3 is 13 amino acids. In germline, CDR1 is LNHDA, CDR2 SQIVND (reference sequence). In DNA form, the CDR3 reads TGTGCCAGTAGGGAGGCCCCCTACAATGAGCAGTTCTTC. Translation: CASREAPYNEQFF. The full variable domain, its missing parts supplied by reference TRBV19 and TRBJ2-1, is DGGITQSPKYLFRKEGQNVTLSCEQNLNHDAMYWYRQDPGQGLRLIYYSQIVNDFQKGDIAEGYSVSREKKESFPLTVTSAQKNPTAFYLCASREAPYNEQFFGPGTRLTVL.

This clonotype was observed a handful of times. The chain links TRBV10-3 to TRBJ2-1; possibly TRBD2 for D (5 bases). Germline loops: CDR1 ENHRY, CDR2 SYGVKD. CDR3 length: 17 residues. V lost 0 bases and J lost 0, with 12 bases in between. Here the CDR3 reads CAISESISGSSYNEQFF. The CDR3 DNA sequence: TGTGCCATCAGTGAGTCGATTTCGGGGAGCTCCTACAATGAGCAGTTCTTC.